This T cell receptor (beta chain) stems from a study of beta chain features in type 1 diabetes. The study, taken as a whole, reports: All four CD4+ subsets from Type 1 diabetes patients carried moderately but significantly shorter TCRB CDR3s.

In its sample, this clone was seen a few times. Its antigen remains unidentified. This CDR3 region has 13 residues. CDR1 is SGHNT, CDR2 YYREEE, per germline (reference sequence). Deletions cut 6 bases from V and 4 bases from J, with 10 bases between. cDNA synthesis used the whole RNA isolate, giving expressed TCRB sequences. Measured with immunoSEQ multiplex PCR; TCRdb has only the in-frame clones, and not every one. Of 250,000 to 350,000 clones in the sample, over 14% were seen once. The chain has TRBV5-4 and TRBJ2-2; D uncertain. Sequencing was carried out using naive CD4+ T cells from blood. This TCR came from a man between 18 and 29 years old with type 1 diabetes. In nucleotides, the CDR3 is TGTGCCAGCATCGAACAGAGCACCGGGGAGCTGTTTTTT. Translation: CASIEQSTGELFF.